The rows below give T cell receptor beta chains drawn from one sample of a study of CD8 T cells in Susac syndrome. In TCRdb, the immunoSEQ multiplex PCR reads were re-called with MiXCR into one record per CDR3 protein. The sample records just over 150,000 distinct CDR3 sequences, roughly 95% being singletons. Sequencing input: CD4+ T cells from PBMCs. These receptors all come from a human donor with Susac syndrome. The CDR3 runs from the conserved cysteine through the conserved F or W. Each record gives: D gene, J gene, V gene, clone size, CDR3 protein, CDR3 DNA. D genes are given only for firm matches. Clone size is shown for a subset of rows, as once, few, many or a class of expanded clone.

TRBD1,TRBJ1-5,TRBV5-6,-,CASSLGGDRLQPQHF,TGTGCCAGCAGCTTGGGTGGGGACAGGCTACAGCCCCAGCATTTT
-,TRBJ2-3,TRBV9,-,CASSAGGSTDTQYF,TGTGCCAGCAGCGCTGGAGGTAGCACAGATACGCAGTATTTT
-,TRBJ2-1,TRBV15,-,CATSRARASRFDEQFF,TGTGCCACCAGCAGAGCGAGGGCTAGTCGTTTCGATGAGCAGTTCTTC
TRBD1,TRBJ1-3,TRBV4-1,-,CASSLGTDSGNTIYF,TGCGCCAGCAGCCTCGGGACAGACTCTGGAAACACCATATATTTT
TRBD1,TRBJ2-7,TRBV7-9,-,CASSPGTGGTYEQYF,TGTGCCAGCAGCCCCGGGACAGGGGGAACCTACGAGCAGTACTTC
TRBD1,TRBJ2-6,TRBV18,-,CASSLTPGTGGNGANVLTF,TGTGCCAGCTCACTGACGCCCGGGACAGGGGGAAACGGGGCCAACGTCCTGACTTTC
TRBD2,TRBJ2-7,TRBV20-1,-,CSAMAPRGGSYEQYF,TGCAGTGCTATGGCGCCGCGGGGGGGCTCCTACGAGCAGTACTTC
-,TRBJ2-1,TRBV7-3,-,CASSEGASGHNEQFF,TGTGCCAGCAGCGAGGGGGCTAGCGGACACAATGAGCAGTTCTTC
-,TRBJ2-3,TRBV24-1,-,CATSDPVGTDTQYF,TGTGCCACCAGTGACCCCGTGGGGACAGATACGCAGTATTTT
TRBD2,TRBJ2-1,TRBV29-1,-,CSVASSGGYNEQFF,TGCAGCGTGGCTTCTAGCGGGGGTTACAATGAGCAGTTCTTC
-,TRBJ1-5,TRBV20-1,-,CSASGRARGLQPQHF,TGCAGTGCCTCTGGTAGGGCCAGGGGTTTACAGCCCCAGCATTTT
TRBD2,TRBJ2-1,TRBV6-2/TRBV6-3,-,CASSRGEEQFF,TGTGCCAGCAGCCGGGGGGAGGAGCAGTTCTTC
-,TRBJ1-2,TRBV20-1,-,CSAGGLLYGYTF,TGCAGTGCAGGGGGACTGCTCTATGGCTACACCTTC
-,TRBJ2-7,TRBV12-3/TRBV12-4,-,CASSADPRAQYF,TGTGCCAGCAGTGCGGACCCCCGGGCGCAGTACTTC
TRBD2,TRBJ2-1,TRBV4-3,-,CASSQVPAGTSGNYEQFF,TGCGCCAGCAGCCAAGTCCCGGCCGGGACTAGCGGAAACTATGAGCAGTTCTTC
-,TRBJ1-1,TRBV14,-,CASSQINTEAFF,TGTGCCAGCAGCCAAATTAACACTGAAGCTTTCTTT
TRBD2,TRBJ2-2,TRBV20-1,-,CSARKPGLASTGELFF,TGCAGTGCTAGGAAACCGGGACTAGCCTCGACCGGGGAGCTGTTTTTT
-,TRBJ1-5,TRBV3-1,-,CASSPGTSDRPQHF,TGTGCCAGCAGCCCCGGGACCAGCGACCGGCCCCAGCATTTT
TRBD1,TRBJ1-2,TRBV7-9,-,CASSSRDRGGYGYTF,TGTGCCAGCAGCTCCCGGGACAGGGGTGGCTATGGCTACACCTTC
TRBD1,TRBJ1-1,TRBV5-1,-,CASSQGGTGEAFF,TGCGCCAGCAGCCAAGGAGGGACAGGAGAAGCTTTCTTT
-,TRBJ2-3,TRBV3-1,once,CASSQVQGRDTQYF,TGTGCCAGCAGCCAAGTTCAGGGAAGAGATACGCAGTATTTT
TRBD1,TRBJ1-2,TRBV29-1,-,CSVVGTGTDYGYTF,TGCAGCGTTGTGGGAACCGGGACAGACTATGGCTACACCTTC
-,TRBJ1-1,TRBV5-1,-,CASSLDGTTEAFF,TGCGCCAGCAGCTTGGATGGGACCACTGAAGCTTTCTTT
TRBD1,TRBJ2-5,TRBV5-6,-,CASSLDRGRGETQYF,TGTGCCAGCAGCCTAGACAGGGGGCGAGGAGAGACCCAGTACTTC
TRBD2,TRBJ2-1,TRBV9,-,CASSAGTAGRLAGQYNEQFF,TGTGCCAGCAGCGCGGGGACAGCGGGGAGACTAGCGGGGCAGTACAATGAGCAGTTCTTC
-,TRBJ1-4,TRBV24-1,-,CATSDLPWGLGEKLFF,TGTGCCACCAGTGATTTACCATGGGGACTTGGTGAAAAACTGTTTTTT
-,TRBJ1-1,TRBV6-2/TRBV6-3,-,CASSKGTEAFF,TGTGCCAGCAGTAAGGGTACTGAAGCTTTCTTT
-,TRBJ2-7,TRBV7-8,-,CASSLALSTYEQYF,TGTGCCAGCAGCCTAGCGTTGAGCACCTACGAGCAGTACTTC
TRBD2,TRBJ2-3,TRBV7-9,-,CASTIGTLAASTDTQYF,TGTGCCAGCACCATAGGGACGCTAGCGGCCTCCACAGATACGCAGTATTTT
TRBD1,TRBJ1-2,TRBV5-1,-,CASSPGQGGYTF,TGCGCCAGCAGCCCCGGACAGGGAGGCTACACCTTC
-,TRBJ1-2,TRBV29-1,-,CSVEGLGYGYTF,TGCAGCGTTGAAGGTTTGGGCTATGGCTACACCTTC
-,TRBJ2-3,TRBV5-1,-,CASSRTTRDTQYF,TGCGCCAGCAGCAGGACCACAAGAGATACGCAGTATTTT